This T cell receptor (beta chain) is from a study of blood T cell repertoires in COVID-19. Trimming removed 5 bases from V and 3 bases from J, with 6 bases in between. The CDR3 extends over 12 amino acids. The data were produced by immunoSEQ multiplex PCR, yet TCRdb's version contains in-frame clones alone and is incomplete. The repertoire holds approximately 110,000 clones, with roughly 92% as singletons. This TCR was recovered from a man aged 50 or older with COVID-19, enrolled during active disease. The J gene is TRBJ2-3, the V gene TRBV12-3 or TRBV12-4; D remains unclear. The sequencing sample was made of peripheral blood. The CDR3 loop is CASSPSTDTQYF. DNA of the CDR3: TGTGCCAGCAGTCCGAGTACAGATACGCAGTATTTT.